Here is one T cell receptor (beta chain) with its context. Its specificity is not known. This was a deep-level run. Tens of thousands of T cell genomes, or approximately 200 ng DNA, went into the sorted-subset replicate PCRs. Sequencing was performed with immunoSEQ multiplex PCR; in TCRdb, only in-frame clones are kept and a portion is missing. The sample holds around 1.6 million clones; 98% are singletons and the top ten take less than 0.55%. The data were taken from a study of shared clonotypes between healthy human individuals. Study observations and caveats: Roughly 5% of naive CD4 clonotypes were shared across a few donors.

V was cut by 5 bases and J by 0 bases, with 13 bases left in between. The V gene's germline CDR1 is MDHEN and CDR2 SYDVKM. The CDR3 runs 15 residues. Sequenced input: naive CD4+ T cells sorted from blood. The subset is: CD45RA+ positively selected. The TCR was taken from a man aged 30 to 39 in good health. The chain joins TRBV28 to TRBJ1-1, with D perhaps matching TRBD1 (5 bases). The CDR3 DNA follows: TGTGCCAGCAGTCTAGGGGACCGCATGAACACTGAAGCTTTCTTT. Its protein product is CASSLGDRMNTEAFF.